These 30 T cell receptor beta chains originate from one sample sequenced in a study of CD8 T cells in Susac syndrome. Random-hexamer reverse transcription was applied to roughly 0.5 to 1 ug RNA. TCRdb re-called the immunoSEQ multiplex PCR reads through MiXCR, storing one row per CDR3 protein. Of about 240,000 distinct CDR3 sequences listed, 90% to 96% were seen once; the top ten hold approximately 0.094%. The sample taken for sequencing was CD4+ T cells from PBMCs. Receptor source: a human donor with Susac syndrome.

CDR3 sequence reads: CASSLRGTGNTEAFF. The CDR3 DNA sequence: TGCGCCAGCAGCCTGCGGGGGACGGGGAACACTGAAGCTTTCTTT. The V and J genes are TRBV5-1 and TRBJ1-1; tentative D call: TRBD1 (5 bases). V was pared by 4 bases and J by 1 base, with 14 bases between. Germline V gives CDR1 SGHRS, CDR2 YFSETQ. This CDR3 has 15 amino acids.

The table lists this clonotype with a count of one. This rearrangement joins TRBV9 to TRBJ2-3; 14 bases line up with TRBD2. Germline lookup yields CDR1 SGDLS and CDR2 YYNGEE. Germline trimming cut 0 bases from V and 2 bases from J; bases unmatched to any gene: 5. The CDR3 length is 18 residues. The CDR3 here is CASSVDGLAGGVTDTQYF. DNA for the CDR3: TGTGCCAGCAGCGTAGACGGACTAGCGGGAGGCGTCACAGATACGCAGTATTTT. Full variable domain (remainder filled in from reference TRBV9 and TRBJ2-3): DSGVTQTPKHLITATGQRVTLRCSPRSGDLSVYWYQQSLDQGLQFLIQYYNGEERAKGNILERFSAQQFPDLHSELNLSSLELGDSALYFCASSVDGLAGGVTDTQYFGPGTRLTVL.

V gene TRBV5-1 combines with J gene TRBJ2-1; D is possibly TRBD2 (5 bases). The ends were cut back, 7 bases at V and 9 bases at J, with 14 bases in the middle. This CDR3 has 12 amino acids. Germline CDR1 and CDR2: SGHRS and YFSETQ. CDR3 residues: CASLDIGGEQFF. In DNA form, the CDR3 reads TGCGCCAGCCTAGACATTGGAGGTGAGCAGTTCTTC. Supplemented by reference TRBV5-1 and TRBJ2-1, the full variable domain reads KAGVTQTPRYLIKTRGQQVTLSCSPISGHRSVSWYQQTPGQGLQFLFEYFSETQRNKGNFPGRFSGRQFSNSRSEMNVSTLELGDSALYLCASLDIGGEQFFGPGTRLTVL.

The chain joins TRBV29-1 to TRBJ1-4; D possibly corresponds to TRBD1 (5 bases). The V gene's germline CDR1 is SQVTM and CDR2 ANQGSEA. V was trimmed by 6 bases and J by 3 bases, leaving 11 bases between them. The CDR3 is 13 amino acids. CDR3 DNA sequence: TGCAGCGTACAGGAACAGTCTAATGAAAAACTGTTTTTT. Amino acids: CSVQEQSNEKLFF. Filled out from reference TRBV29-1 and TRBJ1-4, the complete variable domain reads SAVISQKPSRDICQRGTSLTIQCQVDSQVTMMFWYRQQPGQSLTLIATANQGSEATYESGFVIDKFPISRPNLTFSTLTVSNMSPEDSSIYLCSVQEQSNEKLFFGSGTQLSVL.

The chain is built from TRBV30 and TRBJ1-5; maybe TRBD1 (6 bases). This CDR3 region has 15 residues. The V end lost 3 bases, the J end lost 5 bases, and 17 bases lay between the germline ends. CDR1 is GTSNPN and CDR2 is SVGIG in the germline V gene (reference sequence). The CDR3 is CAWSEGTRGDQPQHF. The CDR3 DNA sequence: TGTGCCTGGAGCGAAGGGACACGCGGGGATCAGCCCCAGCATTTT.

The genes are TRBV4-1 and TRBJ1-5; D gene unclear. The germline V gene has CDR1 MGHRA and CDR2 YSYEKL. Trimming took 0 bases from V and 6 from J, leaving 9 bases between them. This CDR3 is built from 14 residues. CDR3 nucleotide sequence: TGCGCCAGCAGCCAAGAAGGGAGGGTTCAGCCCCAGCATTTT. Translated: CASSQEGRVQPQHF.

The chain uses TRBV6-1 and TRBJ2-6; weak D call: TRBD2 (5 bases). Germline V gene data show CDR1 as MNHNS and CDR2 as SASEGT. This CDR3 is 18 amino acids long. Trimming removed 6 bases from V and 0 bases from J, with 18 bases in between. The CDR3 sequence is CASSLRDLLNSGANVLTF. The CDR3 DNA reads TGTGCCAGCAGCCTGAGGGATTTGTTGAACTCTGGGGCCAACGTCCTGACTTTC.

The J gene is TRBJ1-5, the V gene TRBV28; the match to TRBD1 covers 8 bases. Looked up from germline, CDR1 is MDHEN and CDR2 is SYDVKM. This CDR3 has 15 amino acids. J lost 5 bases, V lost 5 bases, and 8 bases had no gene match. The CDR3 sequence is CASSVGTGSDQPQHF. The CDR3 nucleotides are TGTGCCAGCAGTGTAGGGACAGGAAGCGATCAGCCCCAGCATTTT.

The genes are TRBV29-1 and TRBJ1-2; D may be TRBD1 (5 bases). The CDR3 has 13 amino acids. Deletions cut 3 bases from V and 0 bases from J, with 8 bases between. Germline lookup yields CDR1 SQVTM and CDR2 ANQGSEA. The CDR3 here is CSVEPGSNYGYTF. For the CDR3, the DNA is TGCAGCGTTGAGCCAGGGTCTAACTATGGCTACACCTTC.

V gene TRBV20-1 combines with J gene TRBJ1-1, with TRBD1 matching 9 bases. The germline gives CDR1 DFQATT, CDR2 SNEGSKA (reference sequence). Trimming removed 4 bases from V and 0 bases from J; junction bases left unmatched: 3. The CDR3 extends over 14 amino acids. This chain's CDR3 is CSANRDRVNTEAFF. The CDR3 DNA follows: TGCAGTGCTAACCGGGACAGGGTGAACACTGAAGCTTTCTTT.

J is TRBJ2-7 and V is TRBV7-9; 7 nucleotides match TRBD2. This CDR3 contains 12 residues. Germline assignment: CDR1 SEHNR and CDR2 FQNEAQ (reference sequence). V lost 10 bases, J lost 3 bases, and 6 bases stayed unmatched. The CDR3 coding sequence is TGTGCCACCCAGCGGGACTTCTACGAGCAGTACTTC. Residues: CATQRDFYEQYF.

The chain uses TRBV28 and TRBJ1-2; 10 bases are shared with TRBD1. The CDR3 runs 19 residues. Germline V CDR1 and CDR2: MDHEN, SYDVKM. Unmatched junction bases numbered 15, after V lost 5 bases and J lost 0 bases. The CDR3 is CASSQNRDRGRRANYGYTF. The DNA for the CDR3 is TGTGCCAGCAGTCAGAACCGGGACAGGGGCCGTCGAGCTAACTATGGCTACACCTTC.

V usage is TRBV19 and J usage is TRBJ1-2, with D perhaps matching TRBD1 (5 bases). The length of the CDR3 is 17 residues. V was shortened by 6 bases and J by 1 base, with 21 bases between the two germline ends. Per germline, CDR1 LNHDA and CDR2 SQIVND (reference sequence). The CDR3: CASSPRQRQELNYGYTF. The CDR3 DNA reads TGTGCCAGTAGCCCTAGACAGCGCCAAGAGCTTAACTATGGCTACACCTTC.

The chain couples TRBV24-1 to TRBJ2-3; no reliable D call. CDR3 length: 12 amino acids. V lost 11 bases and J 5 bases, leaving 13 bases between the germline ends. Germline CDR1 is KGHDR and CDR2 is SFDVKD. DNA of the CDR3: TGTGCCATCAAGGACCCTCGAGATACGCAGTATTTT. Amino acids: CAIKDPRDTQYF.

This chain uses TRBV24-1 with TRBJ1-1; 8 nucleotides align to TRBD1. Germline V CDR1 and CDR2: KGHDR, SFDVKD. The V and J ends lost 7 bases and 3 bases, in that order; junction bases with no gene match: 3. The CDR3 length is 13 residues. CDR3 coding DNA: TGTGCCACCAGAGCACAGGGGGACACTGAAGCTTTCTTT. Its translation is CATRAQGDTEAFF.

The chain uses TRBV14 and TRBJ2-3; D call uncertain. Deletions cut 0 bases from V and 2 bases from J, with 9 bases between. Germline V gene lookup returns CDR1 SGHDN and CDR2 FVKESK. CDR3 length equals 15 residues. The CDR3 protein is CASSQEMGYTDTQYF. For the CDR3, the DNA is TGTGCCAGCAGCCAAGAAATGGGGTACACAGATACGCAGTATTTT.

The chain is built from TRBV29-1 and TRBJ1-2; the D is unclear. V lost 7 bases and J lost 2, with 8 bases in between. CDR3 length: 11 amino acids. Germline CDR1 reads SQVTM; CDR2 reads ANQGSEA. The CDR3, as DNA: TGCAGCGCTGGGAGGAACTATGGCTACACCTTC. Its protein is CSAGRNYGYTF.

This clonotype was recorded once. The V gene is TRBV19, the J gene TRBJ1-5; 8 positions match TRBD1. The CDR3 has 18 residues. V lost 10 bases, J lost 2 bases, and 19 bases stayed unmatched. Per germline, CDR1 LNHDA and CDR2 SQIVND (reference sequence). The CDR3: CATKKTQTRQGRNQPQHF. In DNA, the CDR3 is TGTGCCACCAAAAAAACCCAAACCCGACAGGGGCGCAATCAGCCCCAGCATTTT.

The sample holds one count of this clonotype. The chain combines TRBV5-1 with TRBJ2-5; a weak D match, TRBD2 (6 bases). V was shortened by 4 bases and J by 3 bases, with 16 bases between the two germline ends. CDR3 length equals 15 residues. The germline CDR1 and CDR2 sequences are SGHRS and YFSETQ. CDR3 residues: CASSLGASVKETQYF. The CDR3 DNA is TGCGCCAGCAGCCTCGGAGCTAGCGTGAAAGAGACCCAGTACTTC.

The chain uses TRBV5-1 and TRBJ2-2; D not resolved. The CDR3 totals 15 residues. The germline gives CDR1 SGHRS, CDR2 YFSETQ. Trimming shortened V by 4 bases and J by 0 bases, and 10 bases separated the two germline ends. CDR3 region: CASSTGRANTGELFF. Written as DNA, the CDR3 is TGCGCCAGCAGCACCGGTCGGGCGAACACCGGGGAGCTGTTTTTT.

The CDR3 sequence: CASSLGGLGDIQYF. CDR3 sequence (DNA): TGTGCCAGCAGCTTGGGGGGCCTAGGCGACATTCAGTACTTC. V gene TRBV5-4 combines with J gene TRBJ2-4; the D gene is possibly TRBD1 (5 bases). The CDR3 totals 14 residues. Between the trimmed V and J ends, which lost 0 bases and 8 bases, there was a span of 12 bases. Germline CDR1 SGHNT, CDR2 YYREEE (reference sequence).

The genes are TRBV11-2 and TRBJ2-5; 8 positions agree with TRBD1. Germline values: CDR1 SGHAT, CDR2 FQNNGV. The CDR3 sequence is 13 residues long. V was pared by 3 bases and J by 5 bases, with 2 bases of the junction left unmatched. Here the CDR3 reads CASSLTGVETQYF. As DNA, the CDR3 is TGTGCCAGCAGCTTGACAGGGGTGGAGACCCAGTACTTC.

The V and J genes are TRBV11-2 and TRBJ2-1, with TRBD2 identical over 9 bases. The CDR3 runs to 17 residues. J lost 8 bases, V lost 2 bases, and 13 bases had no gene match. Germline CDR1 and CDR2: SGHAT and FQNNGV. The CDR3, as DNA: TGTGCCAGCAGCTTATTAGGAAGTAGCGGGAGTGGGGATGAGCAGTTCTTC. Translating gives CASSLLGSSGSGDEQFF.

The chain joins TRBV5-1 to TRBJ2-3; 9 nucleotides align to TRBD2. The CDR3 loop spans 12 amino acids. Germline CDR1 is SGHRS and CDR2 is YFSETQ. J was trimmed by 4 bases and V by 9 bases; bases with no gene match: 3. Here the CDR3 reads CATREGPDTQYF. The CDR3 DNA reads as TGCGCCACGCGGGAGGGCCCAGATACGCAGTATTTT.

V is TRBV10-3 and J is TRBJ2-1, with D uncertain. CDR3 size: 12 residues. V was trimmed by 7 bases and J by 4 bases, leaving 8 bases between them. From germline, CDR1 is ENHRY and CDR2 SYGVKD. In DNA form, the CDR3 reads TGTGCCATCATGGGCGGATACAATGAGCAGTTCTTC. Translating gives CAIMGGYNEQFF.

The chain recombines TRBV7-3 with TRBJ2-1; TRBD1 or TRBD2 may be the D gene (5 bases each). From germline, CDR1 is SGHTA and CDR2 FQGTGA. This CDR3 region has 14 residues. Trimming took off 5 bases at V and 7 bases at J, with 15 bases between the two ends. CDR3 region: CASSVTGTLNEQFF. The CDR3 nucleotides are TGTGCCAGCAGCGTTACCGGGACCCTTAATGAGCAGTTCTTC.

Note on this clonotype: At one end, the junction sequence differs from germline, possibly due to a read error. The rearrangement uses TRBV18 and TRBJ2-2; D assignment may be TRBD1 or TRBD2 (5 bases each). CDR1 and CDR2 from the germline V gene are KGHSH and LQKENI. This CDR3 region has 19 residues. This chain's CDR3 is CASLPQEVFPTSNTGELFF. CDR3 nucleotides: TGTGCCAGCTTACCACAGGAGGTTTTCCCAACTTCGAACACCGGGGAGCTGTTTTTT.

J is TRBJ1-4 and V is TRBV25-1; perhaps TRBD1 as D (6 bases). The CDR3 is made up of 14 amino acids. In germline, CDR1 is MGHDK, CDR2 SYGVNS. Trimming removed 8 bases at V and 5 bases at J, with 15 bases between. As DNA, the CDR3 is TGTGCCAGCGGAGAACAGGGATGGAATGAAAAACTGTTTTTT. Translating it yields CASGEQGWNEKLFF.

The V call is TRBV12-3 or TRBV12-4, the J call TRBJ1-5, with a weak D call TRBD1 (5 bases). With 6 bases removed from V and 3 bases from J, the gap between germline ends came to 9 bases. The CDR3 has 13 amino acids. CDR3 bases: TGTGCCAGCAGGGGGGAGAACAATCAGCCCCAGCATTTT. It translates to CASRGENNQPQHF.

This rearrangement joins TRBV20-1 to TRBJ1-1; D gene unclear. V gave up 5 bases and J gave up 7 bases, with 14 bases separating them. The CDR3 has 12 residues. The V gene's germline CDR1 is DFQATT and CDR2 SNEGSKA (reference sequence). CDR3 in DNA: TGCAGTGCTCCAGGAGCCCAGATTGAAGCTTTCTTT. Translation gives CSAPGAQIEAFF.